Sequencing of this T cell receptor beta chain was carried out in a study of OX40 agonist ivuxolimab in advanced cancers. Across the study: As their treatment, patients were administered ivuxolimab, an agonistic anti-OX40 (CD134) antibody. The study gave patients intravenous ivuxolimab at 0.01 to 10 mg/kg every 2 weeks. There were three patients with partial responses, one having hepatocellular carcinoma and two cutaneous melanoma. Points from the study as a whole: Some of the nonresponding patients also showed low levels of normalized T-cell clonal expansion.

Repertoires were generated with immunoSEQ multiplex PCR, while TCRdb's copy carries only in-frame clones and drops some. Among over 6,500 clones listed, 73% were seen once. The sample holds a few counts of this clone. The antigen remains undetermined. The CDR3 extends over 15 amino acids. Per the germline V gene, CDR1 is SNHLY and CDR2 is FYNNEI. V was clipped by 6 bases and J by 2 bases, with 16 bases between them. This clonotype was sampled from an adult with an advanced solid tumor such as melanoma, head and neck, liver or kidney cancer. This chain joins TRBV2 and TRBJ1-1; D is perhaps TRBD1 (6 bases). The sequenced sample was CD4+ or CD8+ T cells sorted from blood, obtained in a trial of the OX40 agonist ivuxolimab. CDR3 region: CASRGIDRLNTEAFF. The CDR3 DNA sequence: TGTGCCAGCAGGGGGATCGACAGGCTCAACACTGAAGCTTTCTTT.